A selection of T cell receptor beta chains follows, all from one sample in a study of blood T cell repertoires in COVID-19. TCRdb's table, derived via immunoSEQ multiplex PCR, lists solely in-frame clones and lacks some. The repertoire holds fewer than 300,000 clones, nearly 90% seen once, with approximately 8.8% in the top ten. Sequenced input: peripheral blood. The receptors were gathered from a man younger than 30 with active or convalescent COVID-19. Both conserved end residues are part of each CDR3. D genes are given only for firm matches. Clone size, where shown, is once, few, many, or a class for clones that have expanded.

clone size | J gene | V gene | D gene | CDR3 DNA | CDR3 protein
NA | TRBJ1-5 | TRBV19 | NA | TGTGCCAGTAGTATCCGGGGCAATCAGCCCCAGCATTTT | CASSIRGNQPQHF
NA | TRBJ2-1 | TRBV10-1 | TRBD2 | TGCGCCAGCAGTGAGCCGGGGGGTAATGAGCAGTTCTTC | CASSEPGGNEQFF
NA | TRBJ2-5 | TRBV19 | TRBD2 | TGTGCCAGTAGCTTTCGAGGGACTAGCGGGGGGCGGGAGACCCAGTACTTC | CASSFRGTSGGRETQYF
NA | TRBJ2-3 | TRBV5-6 | NA | TGTGCCAGCAGCTCCCCTTCTCTAGGAGATACGCAGTATTTT | CASSSPSLGDTQYF
NA | TRBJ1-2 | TRBV6-5 | NA | TGTGCCAGCAGTCCCCTCGGGTCGGGGAACTATGGCTACACCTTC | CASSPLGSGNYGYTF
NA | TRBJ2-2 | TRBV25-1 | TRBD1 | TGTGCCAGCAGTGGGCCTTTACAGGGGGCAACCGGGGAGCTGTTTTTT | CASSGPLQGATGELFF
NA | TRBJ1-2 | TRBV10-2 | NA | TGCGCCAGCAGTGAATTCGGGGGGGGAGCCAACTATGGCTACACCTTC | CASSEFGGGANYGYTF
NA | TRBJ2-2 | TRBV6-5 | TRBD2 | TGTGCCAGCAGTTTAGCGGGGGGGCCTACCGGGGAGCTGTTTTTT | CASSLAGGPTGELFF
NA | TRBJ2-7 | TRBV24-1 | TRBD1 | TGTGCCACCACCGACAGGGGTTCCTACGAGCAGTACTTC | CATTDRGSYEQYF
NA | TRBJ1-5 | TRBV7-8 | NA | TGTGCCAGCAGCTCAACAGAGCAGAGCAATCAGCCCCAGCATTTT | CASSSTEQSNQPQHF
few | TRBJ2-7 | TRBV5-6 | TRBD2 | TGTGCCAGCAGCTTCCCGGGACTAGCTAACGAGCAGTACTTC | CASSFPGLANEQYF
NA | TRBJ2-1 | TRBV25-1 | NA | TGTGCCAGCAGTTCCAGAGGCTCGGACAATGAGCAGTTCTTC | CASSSRGSDNEQFF
NA | TRBJ1-3 | TRBV5-4 | NA | TGTGCCAGCAGTTATGGAAACACCATATATTTT | CASSYGNTIYF
NA | TRBJ2-7 | TRBV5-1 | NA | TGCGCCAGCACAGCAGGGACCTACGAGCAGTACTTC | CASTAGTYEQYF
once | TRBJ2-2 | TRBV25-1 | NA | TGTGCCAGCAGTGAGGCCGGGGGACCCGGGGAGCTGTTTTTT | CASSEAGGPGELFF
NA | TRBJ2-7 | TRBV5-5 | NA | TGTGCCAGCACCCTGGGGGGCAGGGGGAACTACGAGCAGTACTTC | CASTLGGRGNYEQYF
NA | TRBJ2-1 | TRBV5-1 | NA | TGCGCCAGCAGTTCGTCAGGGGGGTCCTACAATGAGCAGTTCTTC | CASSSSGGSYNEQFF
NA | TRBJ1-1 | TRBV7-6 | NA | TGTGCCAGCAGCTTAGAGGGAGGGACTCGCGGTCTGAACACTGAAGCTTTCTTT | CASSLEGGTRGLNTEAFF
NA | TRBJ2-1 | TRBV7-7 | NA | TGTGCCAGCAGCTCCAACGTGGGGGGGGCCAATGAGCAGTTCTTC | CASSSNVGGANEQFF
NA | TRBJ2-2 | TRBV19 | TRBD2 | TGTGCCAGTAGTGTCCGGGAGGACACCGGGGAGCTGTTTTTT | CASSVREDTGELFF
NA | TRBJ1-2 | TRBV4-1 | TRBD1 | TGCGCCAGCAGCCAAAGATCACAGGGGGCTGACTATGGCTACACCTTC | CASSQRSQGADYGYTF
NA | TRBJ2-1 | TRBV3-1/TRBV3-2 | TRBD1 | TGTGCCAGCAGCCAAGAGAGACAGGGGCTATTCAATGAGCAGTTCTTC | CASSQERQGLFNEQFF
NA | TRBJ1-5 | TRBV27 | NA | TGTGCCAGCAGTGCAGACAGTCTTAGCAATCAGCCCCAGCATTTT | CASSADSLSNQPQHF
NA | TRBJ1-6 | TRBV7-2 | NA | TGTGCCAGCAGCTTGAGTGGAGATTCACCCCTCCACTTT | CASSLSGDSPLHF
NA | TRBJ1-2 | TRBV14 | NA | TGTGCCAGCAGCCAAGATTTGGACAGCTCGGATGGCTACACCTTC | CASSQDLDSSDGYTF
NA | TRBJ2-2 | TRBV18 | NA | TGTGCCAGCTCACCGGACAGACCCACCGGGGAGCTGTTTTTT | CASSPDRPTGELFF
once | TRBJ2-4 | TRBV4-1 | NA | TGCGCCAGCAGCCAAACAAGAATAGCCAAAAACATTCAGTACTTC | CASSQTRIAKNIQYF
NA | TRBJ2-3 | TRBV13 | TRBD2 | TGTGCCAGCCCCCCCACAGGACGGGAGGCAGATACGCAGTATTTT | CASPPTGREADTQYF
NA | TRBJ1-1 | TRBV24-1 | NA | TGTGCCACCAGGGACAGCACCAACACTGAAGCTTTCTTT | CATRDSTNTEAFF
NA | TRBJ2-4 | TRBV12-3/TRBV12-4 | NA | TGTGCCAGCAGTTTAGACGGTAGCAGTCAGTACTTC | CASSLDGSSQYF
NA | TRBJ1-1 | TRBV11-3 | TRBD1 | TGTGCCAGCAGCCCCGGACAGGGGGTGGAAGCTTTCTTT | CASSPGQGVEAFF
NA | TRBJ2-1 | TRBV10-1 | NA | TGCGCCAGCAGTGCTAGAGGGAGCTCCTACAGTGAGCAGTTCTTC | CASSARGSSYSEQFF
NA | TRBJ1-5 | TRBV6-1 | NA | TGTGCCAGCAGTGAGAGTTATAGCAATCAGCCCCAGCATTTT | CASSESYSNQPQHF
few | TRBJ1-2 | TRBV6-5 | NA | TGTGCCAGCAAAAAAGGAACAGGGCTCTATGGCTACACCTTC | CASKKGTGLYGYTF
NA | TRBJ1-5 | TRBV12-3/TRBV12-4 | NA | TGTGCCAGCAGTTTTGGGCCCACGCAGCCCCAGCATTTT | CASSFGPTQPQHF
once | TRBJ2-4 | TRBV4-1 | TRBD1 | TGCGCCAGCAGCCTATTACCCGGGACAGGCACAAACATTCAGTACTTC | CASSLLPGTGTNIQYF